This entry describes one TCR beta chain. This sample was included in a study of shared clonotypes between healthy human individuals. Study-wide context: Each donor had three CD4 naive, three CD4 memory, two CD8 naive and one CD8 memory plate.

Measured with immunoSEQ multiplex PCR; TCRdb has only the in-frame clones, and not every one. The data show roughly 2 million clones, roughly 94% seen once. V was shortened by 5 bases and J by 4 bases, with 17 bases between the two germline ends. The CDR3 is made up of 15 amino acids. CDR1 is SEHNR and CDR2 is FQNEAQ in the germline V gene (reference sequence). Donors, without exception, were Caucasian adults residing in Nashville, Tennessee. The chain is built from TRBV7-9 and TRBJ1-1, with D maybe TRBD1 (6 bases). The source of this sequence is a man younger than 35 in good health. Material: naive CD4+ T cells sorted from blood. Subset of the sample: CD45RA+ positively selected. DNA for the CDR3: TGTGCCAGCAGCCTAGGGGGTTACAGGGCCACTGAAGCTTTCTTT. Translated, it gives CASSLGGYRATEAFF.